Listed below are T cell receptor beta chains from one sample, sequenced in a study of CD8+ T cells in alopecia areata. Repertoires were generated with immunoSEQ multiplex PCR, while TCRdb's copy carries only in-frame clones and drops some. The sample contains 100,000 to 150,000 clones, over 50% of which appear only once. The sequenced sample was CD4+ T cells sorted from blood, obtained at week 0. All receptors derive from a human donor with alopecia areata. CDR3s include the opening cysteine and the closing phenylalanine or tryptophan. A D gene is named only where the DNA matches it firmly. Size tells how often a clone was seen (once, few, many) or the class of an expanded clone, and some rows leave it out.

d_gene: NA
abundance: NA
j_gene: TRBJ2-2
v_gene: TRBV4-3
CDR3nt: TGCGCCAGCAGCCAAGACCACAGGGGAGGCACCGGGGAGCTGTTTTTT
CDR3aa: CASSQDHRGGTGELFF

d_gene: NA
abundance: few
j_gene: TRBJ2-6
v_gene: TRBV5-4
CDR3nt: TGTGCCAGCAGCTTGGGAAACTCTGGGGCCAACGTCCTGACTTTC
CDR3aa: CASSLGNSGANVLTF

d_gene: TRBD2
abundance: few
j_gene: TRBJ2-5
v_gene: TRBV7-8
CDR3nt: TGTGCCAGCAGCTTAGACAGTATGCGGGGGGGCCCCTCGGAGACCCAGTACTTC
CDR3aa: CASSLDSMRGGPSETQYF

d_gene: TRBD2
abundance: once
j_gene: TRBJ2-1
v_gene: TRBV7-9
CDR3nt: TGTGCCAGCAGTCCCAGGGAGGACGGGAGGCAGGATGAGCAGTTCTTC
CDR3aa: CASSPREDGRQDEQFF

d_gene: NA
abundance: few
j_gene: TRBJ1-2
v_gene: TRBV28
CDR3nt: TGTGCCAGCGGATCATTGCTCTATGGCTACACCTTC
CDR3aa: CASGSLLYGYTF

d_gene: NA
abundance: few
j_gene: TRBJ1-2
v_gene: TRBV10-3
CDR3nt: TGTGCCATCAGTGAGTCGACTAGGACGGGCTACACCTTC
CDR3aa: CAISESTRTGYTF

d_gene: NA
abundance: few
j_gene: TRBJ1-1
v_gene: TRBV6-1
CDR3nt: TGTGCCAGCAGAACGGACTGGGAGAGCGCTGAAGCTTTCTTT
CDR3aa: CASRTDWESAEAFF

d_gene: NA
abundance: NA
j_gene: TRBJ1-4
v_gene: TRBV5-1
CDR3nt: TGCGCCAGCAGCTTGTTATCGGGTTCTAATGAAAAACTGTTTTTT
CDR3aa: CASSLLSGSNEKLFF

d_gene: TRBD2
abundance: many
j_gene: TRBJ2-1
v_gene: TRBV10-3
CDR3nt: TGTGCCATCAGTGAGGGGACAGCGGGGGGATCGAATGAGCAGTTCTTC
CDR3aa: CAISEGTAGGSNEQFF

d_gene: NA
abundance: NA
j_gene: TRBJ2-7
v_gene: TRBV6-5
CDR3nt: TGTGCCAGCAGACGGGACTGGAGCTCCTACGAGCAGTACTTC
CDR3aa: CASRRDWSSYEQYF